The 24 T cell receptor beta chains below come from one sample, sequenced in a study of T cell responses to AZD1222 COVID-19 vaccine. Assay used: immunoSEQ multiplex PCR; TCRdb lists only in-frame clones, some missing. The repertoire holds approximately 110,000 clones, with roughly 85% as singletons. Specimen: peripheral blood, collected 28 days after the second AZD1222 dose. The source is an adult who received the AZD1222 COVID-19 vaccine.

This rearrangement joins TRBV19 to TRBJ1-2; 9 nucleotides line up with TRBD1. Germline V gives CDR1 LNHDA, CDR2 SQIVND (reference sequence). CDR3 length: 15 amino acids. J lost 4 bases, V lost 3 bases, and 6 bases had no gene match. The CDR3 protein is CASSIPGQGVYGYTF. As DNA, the CDR3 is TGTGCCAGTAGTATTCCGGGACAGGGAGTCTATGGCTACACCTTC.

The chain carries TRBV6-5 and TRBJ2-7; maybe TRBD1 (6 bases). The CDR3 has 13 residues. Germline CDR1 reads MNHEY; CDR2 reads SVGAGI. Trimming left V 6 bases short and J 2 bases short, with 11 bases between. The CDR3 loop reads CASRRTATYEQYF. CDR3 coding DNA: TGTGCCAGCAGGAGGACAGCCACCTACGAGCAGTACTTC.

V gene TRBV30 combines with J gene TRBJ1-6, with D unclear. CDR1 is GTSNPN and CDR2 is SVGIG in the germline V gene (reference sequence). The CDR3 totals 18 residues. Deletions cut 5 bases from V and 5 bases from J, with 25 bases between. This chain's CDR3 is CAWGRMRDSTANNSPLHF. The CDR3 nucleotides are TGTGCCTGGGGAAGGATGCGGGATAGTACAGCCAATAATTCACCCCTCCACTTT.

J is TRBJ2-7 and V is TRBV10-3, with TRBD1 matching 7 bases. CDR3 length: 14 residues. CDR1 and CDR2 (germline): ENHRY, SYGVKD. The ends lost 3 bases at V and 7 bases at J; junction bases unmatched: 9. CDR3: CAISDRKGAGEQYF. CDR3 coding DNA: TGTGCCATCAGTGATAGAAAGGGGGCAGGGGAGCAGTACTTC.

The gene calls are TRBV6-5 and TRBJ2-7, with 7 positions matching TRBD2. The J segment lost 3 bases and the V segment lost 0 bases, leaving 5 bases of the junction unmatched. The germline V gene has CDR1 MNHEY and CDR2 SVGAGI. CDR3 length: 15 amino acids. The CDR3 region is CASSYSKLASYEQYF. The CDR3 DNA reads as TGTGCCAGCAGTTACTCGAAACTAGCGAGCTACGAGCAGTACTTC.

The chain recombines TRBV7-2 with TRBJ2-3, with D unresolved. Per the germline V gene, CDR1 is SGHTA and CDR2 is FQGNSA. The V end was cut by 0 bases, the J end by 6 bases, with 7 bases between. This CDR3 spans 13 amino acids. The CDR3 sequence: CASSLASGDTQYF. In DNA, the CDR3 is TGTGCCAGCAGCTTAGCTTCGGGCGATACGCAGTATTTT.

The chain links TRBV30 to TRBJ2-1; 11 nucleotides line up with TRBD2. The J segment lost 3 bases and the V segment lost 4 bases, leaving 5 bases of the junction unmatched. The germline V gene encodes CDR1 GTSNPN and CDR2 SVGIG (reference sequence). The CDR3 has 15 residues. CDR3 DNA sequence: TGTGCCTGGACCCTGACTAGCGGGGACTACAATGAGCAGTTCTTC. Protein product: CAWTLTSGDYNEQFF.

The J gene is TRBJ2-2, the V gene TRBV7-2; 7 bases align to TRBD1. V lost 6 bases, J lost 4 bases, and 5 bases stayed unmatched. The CDR3 spans 14 residues. CDR1 and CDR2 from the germline V gene are SGHTA and FQGNSA. The DNA of the CDR3 is TGTGCCAGCAGGTCAGGGGGTCGCACCGGGGAGCTGTTTTTT. It encodes CASRSGGRTGELFF.

The V and J genes are TRBV19 and TRBJ1-2, with D maybe TRBD1 (6 bases). The CDR3 totals 13 residues. Looked up from germline, CDR1 is LNHDA and CDR2 is SQIVND (reference sequence). Trimming shortened V by 10 bases and J by 4 bases, and 16 bases separated the two germline ends. The CDR3 is CATTEGVGYGYTF. CDR3 in DNA: TGTGCCACCACAGAGGGGGTAGGCTATGGCTACACCTTC.

The rearrangement uses TRBV18 and TRBJ1-1; 7 positions agree with TRBD1. The ends lost 6 bases at V and 7 bases at J; junction bases unmatched: 14. Germline values: CDR1 KGHSH, CDR2 LQKENI. This CDR3 has 15 amino acids. The CDR3, as DNA: TGTGCCAGCTCTCGGGACAGCTTAATGGGCGGTGAAGCTTTCTTT. Its protein product is CASSRDSLMGGEAFF.

The chain joins TRBV7-2 to TRBJ1-6; 7 bases are shared with TRBD1. Per the germline V gene, CDR1 is SGHTA and CDR2 is FQGNSA. V dropped 5 bases and J dropped 12; count of bases not matched to a gene: 16. The CDR3 contains 16 residues. This CDR3 reads CASSLRTGSPTEPLHF. The CDR3 bases are TGTGCCAGCAGCCTGCGGACAGGTTCACCGACGGAACCCCTCCACTTT.

J is TRBJ2-7 and V is TRBV5-1; 11 positions match TRBD2. The CDR3 has 15 amino acids. Germline V gene sequence: CDR1 SGHRS, CDR2 YFSETQ. The junction had 5 bases not matched to a gene; V was cut back by 2 bases and J by 4 bases. Written as DNA, the CDR3 is TGCGCCAGCAGCTTCTCGGTAGCGGGAGGGTACGAGCAGTACTTC. It translates to CASSFSVAGGYEQYF. The variable domain in full, with the rest retrieved from reference TRBV5-1 and TRBJ2-7, is KAGVTQTPRYLIKTRGQQVTLSCSPISGHRSVSWYQQTPGQGLQFLFEYFSETQRNKGNFPGRFSGRQFSNSRSEMNVSTLELGDSALYLCASSFSVAGGYEQYFGPGTRLTVT.

The chain couples TRBV19 to TRBJ1-2, with 8 positions matching TRBD1. Germline CDR1 reads LNHDA; CDR2 reads SQIVND (reference sequence). The V and J ends lost 4 bases and 4 bases, in that order; junction bases with no gene match: 11. This CDR3 spans 16 amino acids. The DNA of the CDR3 is TGTGCCAGTAGTACCAACTTCCGACAGGGGAGCTATGGCTACACCTTC. This encodes CASSTNFRQGSYGYTF. Complete variable domain (other parts from reference TRBV19 and TRBJ1-2): DGGITQSPKYLFRKEGQNVTLSCEQNLNHDAMYWYRQDPGQGLRLIYYSQIVNDFQKGDIAEGYSVSREKKESFPLTVTSAQKNPTAFYLCASSTNFRQGSYGYTFGSGTRLTVV.

In its sample, this clone was seen once. Written as DNA, the CDR3 is TGTGCCAGCAGCCCCCGGACAACCGGGGAGCTGTTTTTT. Translated: CASSPRTTGELFF. The rearrangement uses TRBV7-3 and TRBJ2-2; D may be TRBD1 (5 bases). Germline V gene lookup returns CDR1 SGHTA and CDR2 FQGTGA. The ends were cut back, 5 bases at V and 5 bases at J, with 9 bases in the middle. There are 13 residues in the CDR3.

V and J are TRBV29-1 and TRBJ2-5, with TRBD2 matching over 11 bases. The germline gives CDR1 SQVTM, CDR2 ANQGSEA. J lost 1 base, V lost 1 base, and 17 bases had no gene match. This CDR3 is built from 20 residues. The CDR3 DNA reads TGCAGCGTTGAAGCCGTAGCGGGAGGGCCAAGGGGTCGGATCCAAGAGACCCAGTACTTC. This gives the protein CSVEAVAGGPRGRIQETQYF.

J is TRBJ2-5 and V is TRBV19; the match to TRBD2 covers 15 bases. Trimming took 5 bases from V and 3 from J; bases not matched to a gene: 4. The CDR3 consists of 16 residues. CDR1 LNHDA and CDR2 SQIVND come from the germline V gene (reference sequence). The CDR3 DNA follows: TGTGCCAGTAGTTCGGGACTAGCGGGAGGTAAAGAGACCCAGTACTTC. It encodes CASSSGLAGGKETQYF. Full variable domain (remainder filled in from reference TRBV19 and TRBJ2-5): DGGITQSPKYLFRKEGQNVTLSCEQNLNHDAMYWYRQDPGQGLRLIYYSQIVNDFQKGDIAEGYSVSREKKESFPLTVTSAQKNPTAFYLCASSSGLAGGKETQYFGPGTRLLVL.

CDR3 sequence: CASSLGRALYGYTF. Here the CDR3 DNA reads TGTGCCAGCAGTTTGGGCAGGGCTTTATATGGCTACACCTTC. This rearrangement joins TRBV28 to TRBJ1-2, with TRBD1 as a possible D gene (5 bases). Germline V gives CDR1 MDHEN, CDR2 SYDVKM. The CDR3 has 14 residues. Trimming removed 3 bases at V and 5 bases at J, with 13 bases between.

J is TRBJ2-7 and V is TRBV28; 10 positions match TRBD2. V shed 5 bases, J shed 0 bases, and the junction held 7 bases outside the gene matches. Germline V gives CDR1 MDHEN, CDR2 SYDVKM. There are 16 residues in the CDR3. CDR3 region: CASSMGLARSSYEQYF. For the CDR3, the DNA is TGTGCCAGCAGTATGGGACTAGCGCGCAGCTCCTACGAGCAGTACTTC.

This sequence joins TRBV5-1 and TRBJ1-1, with no clear D. V lost 5 bases and J lost 0, with 8 bases in between. The CDR3 spans 13 residues. Germline CDR1 and CDR2: SGHRS and YFSETQ. The CDR3 loop is CASRAVMNTEAFF. For the CDR3, the DNA is TGCGCCAGCAGGGCAGTAATGAACACTGAAGCTTTCTTT.

The J gene is TRBJ2-1, the V gene TRBV27; TRBD1 matches at 8 bases. The junction had 10 bases not matched to a gene; V was cut back by 6 bases and J by 6 bases. The germline CDR1 and CDR2 sequences are MNHEY and SMNVEV (reference sequence). This CDR3 comprises 15 residues. CDR3 DNA sequence: TGTGCCAGCAGGGAACAGGGGGGTCGAGGCAATGAGCAGTTCTTC. Protein product: CASREQGGRGNEQFF.

The rearrangement joins TRBV6-2 or TRBV6-3 to TRBJ2-1, with TRBD2 matching over 7 bases. The CDR3 has 15 residues. Germline V gives CDR1 MNHEY, CDR2 SVGEGT. J was trimmed by 4 bases and V by 4 bases; bases with no gene match: 7. CDR3 bases: TGTGCCAGCAGTTTCTCAGGGAGGGAGTACAATGAGCAGTTCTTC. Its translation: CASSFSGREYNEQFF.

V gene TRBV5-3 combines with J gene TRBJ1-4; D is perhaps TRBD1 (5 bases). TRBV5-3 has ORF status, its function being uncertain. Trimming took off 0 bases at V and 8 bases at J, with 17 bases between the two ends. The CDR3 has 16 amino acids. CDR3 nucleotide sequence: TGTGCCAGAAGCTTGGCGTTTAAGGGGCGGCACGAAAAACTGTTTTTT. Translated, it gives CARSLAFKGRHEKLFF.

This clone came up a few times. The V gene is TRBV5-6, the J gene TRBJ2-7; D is ambiguous. The V gene lost 1 base and the J gene lost 7 bases, with 15 bases spanning the gap. The CDR3 sequence is 14 residues long. CDR1 SGHDT and CDR2 YYEEEE come from the germline V gene. CDR3 protein: CASSLSGVGGEQYF. CDR3 DNA: TGTGCCAGCAGCTTGTCTGGAGTAGGTGGTGAGCAGTACTTC.

This sequence joins TRBV19 and TRBJ1-2; the D gene is possibly TRBD1 (5 bases). The CDR3 contains 11 residues. Trimming shortened V by 6 bases and J by 4 bases, and 6 bases separated the two germline ends. In germline, CDR1 is LNHDA, CDR2 SQIVND (reference sequence). The CDR3 sequence: CASRRGYGYTF. DNA for the CDR3: TGTGCCAGTAGAAGGGGCTATGGCTACACCTTC.